Below are 15 T cell receptor beta chains sequenced from a single sample in a study of T cell responses to AZD1222 COVID-19 vaccine. Clones were read by immunoSEQ multiplex PCR, and TCRdb kept only the in-frame ones, dropping some. The table records 75,000 to 90,000 clones, approximately 88% of them present only once. Specimen: peripheral blood, collected on day 0 of AZD1222 vaccination. The source is an adult in good health.

This chain connects TRBV18 to TRBJ2-1, with 7 bases matching TRBD1. In germline, CDR1 is KGHSH, CDR2 LQKENI. Trimming removed 5 bases from V and 5 bases from J; junction bases left unmatched: 9. The CDR3 spans 15 residues. In DNA form, the CDR3 reads TGTGCCAGCTCATCCACAGGGGCGGTCAACAATGAGCAGTTCTTC. Protein product: CASSSTGAVNNEQFF.

This chain joins TRBV10-3 and TRBJ2-3; 9 bases align to TRBD2. Losses at the gene ends were 0 bases for V and 1 base for J; bases not matched to a gene: 5. Germline lookup yields CDR1 ENHRY and CDR2 SYGVKD. The CDR3 runs to 17 residues. CDR3 bases: TGTGCCATCAGTGAGTCCCCATTAGCGGGAGGCACAGATACGCAGTATTTT. It translates to CAISESPLAGGTDTQYF.

The rearrangement links TRBV30 to TRBJ1-1, with unresolved D. CDR3 length: 11 residues. The V gene's germline CDR1 is GTSNPN and CDR2 SVGIG (reference sequence). Trimming shortened V by 2 bases and J by 10 bases, and 11 bases separated the two germline ends. CDR3 nucleotide sequence: TGTGCCTGGAGTCTGGGGTCCCGAGCTTTCTTT. Amino acid sequence: CAWSLGSRAFF. Using reference TRBV30 and TRBJ1-1 for the parts outside the CDR3, the full variable domain is SQTIHQWPATLVQPVGSPLSLECTVEGTSNPNLYWYRQAAGRGLQLLFYSVGIGQISSEVPQNLSASRPQDRQFILSSKKLLLSDSGFYLCAWSLGSRAFFGQGTRLTVV.

This clone appeared a few times. V and J are TRBV7-9 and TRBJ1-3; a weak D match, TRBD1 (5 bases). The germline gives CDR1 SEHNR, CDR2 FQNEAQ (reference sequence). V lost 7 bases and J 0 bases, leaving 13 bases between the germline ends. This CDR3 is built from 15 residues. The DNA of the CDR3 is TGTGCCAGCACCTTCGGGGGAATCTCTGGAAACACCATATATTTT. Translation gives CASTFGGISGNTIYF.

This clone has just a few counts. The chain recombines TRBV9 with TRBJ1-1, with D hard to call. The CDR3 contains 11 residues. The germline V and J ends were trimmed by 4 bases and 4 bases, with 5 bases remaining between them. The germline gives CDR1 SGDLS, CDR2 YYNGEE. CDR3 in amino acids: CASSPLTEAFF. The CDR3 DNA reads TGTGCCAGCAGCCCCCTCACTGAAGCTTTCTTT. Variable domain in full (rest from reference TRBV9 and TRBJ1-1): DSGVTQTPKHLITATGQRVTLRCSPRSGDLSVYWYQQSLDQGLQFLIQYYNGEERAKGNILERFSAQQFPDLHSELNLSSLELGDSALYFCASSPLTEAFFGQGTRLTVV.

The chain joins TRBV10-2 to TRBJ1-2; no clear D. Deletions cut 6 bases from V and 1 base from J, with 9 bases between. CDR1 is WSHSY, CDR2 SAAADI, per germline. This CDR3 has 13 amino acids. In nucleotides, the CDR3 is TGCGCCAGCAGCCTTGTGGGTAACTATGGCTACACCTTC. This sequence encodes CASSLVGNYGYTF.

The rearrangement joins TRBV30 to TRBJ1-4; D is perhaps TRBD1 (6 bases). This CDR3 has 14 amino acids. From germline, CDR1 is GTSNPN and CDR2 SVGIG (reference sequence). Trimming cost V 2 bases and J 4 bases, with 11 bases left between them. The CDR3 sequence is CAWSTGGGNEKLFF. The CDR3 nucleotides read TGTGCCTGGAGTACTGGGGGCGGTAATGAAAAACTGTTTTTT.

This clone was counted only a few times. This rearrangement joins TRBV7-8 to TRBJ2-6; TRBD1 is a possible D gene (5 bases). Germline CDR1 is SGHVS and CDR2 is FQNEAQ. This CDR3 is built from 18 residues. The V end was cut by 8 bases, the J end by 0 bases, with 20 bases between. The CDR3 DNA is TGTGCCAGCCCCGGGTCAGTAGGGGATAACTCTGGGGCCAACGTCCTGACTTTC. Its translation: CASPGSVGDNSGANVLTF.

This rearrangement joins TRBV20-1 to TRBJ1-1; D remains ambiguous. This CDR3 has 15 amino acids. Germline lookup yields CDR1 DFQATT and CDR2 SNEGSKA (reference sequence). V shed 3 bases and J shed 1 base, with 15 bases lying between them. CDR3 region: CSASASAGQNTEAFF. Here the CDR3 DNA reads TGCAGTGCTAGTGCGAGCGCAGGTCAGAACACTGAAGCTTTCTTT.

This rearrangement joins TRBV3-1 (or the pseudogene TRBV3-2) to TRBJ1-2; TRBD1 matches at 8 bases. Germline V gene sequence: CDR1 LGHDT, CDR2 YNNKEL (reference sequence). The length of the CDR3 is 14 residues. The V gene end was trimmed by 1 base and the J gene end by 3 bases; junction bases not matched to a gene: 1. CDR3 region: CASSQVDRDYGYTF. The DNA for the CDR3 is TGTGCCAGCAGCCAAGTGGACAGGGACTATGGCTACACCTTC.

The V and J genes are TRBV30 and TRBJ2-6; no clear D gene. CDR1 GTSNPN and CDR2 SVGIG come from the germline V gene (reference sequence). This CDR3 comprises 15 residues. Between the trimmed V and J ends, which lost 8 bases and 0 bases, there was a span of 14 bases. The CDR3 reads CAGFEKVSGANVLTF. As DNA, the CDR3 is TGTGCCGGGTTTGAGAAGGTCTCTGGGGCCAACGTCCTGACTTTC.

The CDR3 protein is CAWSVGEQFF. The CDR3 DNA reads as TGTGCCTGGAGTGTTGGAGAGCAGTTCTTC. The chain couples TRBV30 to TRBJ2-1; no clear D gene. In germline, CDR1 is GTSNPN, CDR2 SVGIG (reference sequence). The CDR3 totals 10 residues. Trimming took off 0 bases at V and 10 bases at J, with 4 bases between the two ends. The whole variable domain, filled in from reference TRBV30 and TRBJ2-1, reads SQTIHQWPATLVQPVGSPLSLECTVEGTSNPNLYWYRQAAGRGLQLLFYSVGIGQISSEVPQNLSASRPQDRQFILSSKKLLLSDSGFYLCAWSVGEQFFGPGTRLTVL.

The CDR3 loop is CASSVGQETQYF. In DNA, the CDR3 is TGTGCCAGCAGCGTAGGACAAGAGACCCAGTACTTC. The chain combines TRBV9 with TRBJ2-5; D not certain. Germline V gene sequence: CDR1 SGDLS, CDR2 YYNGEE. There are 12 residues in the CDR3. V gave up 0 bases and J gave up 2 bases, with 2 bases separating them.

This chain connects TRBV7-2 to TRBJ2-5; unclear D gene. The germline V gene has CDR1 SGHTA and CDR2 FQGNSA. Trimming stripped 3 bases from V and 5 bases from J, with 13 bases between. The CDR3 consists of 14 residues. In DNA, the CDR3 is TGTGCCAGCAGCTTCACCTCCAGTCCGGAGACCCAGTACTTC. Its translation: CASSFTSSPETQYF. The variable domain in full, with the rest retrieved from reference TRBV7-2 and TRBJ2-5, is GAGVSQSPSNKVTEKGKDVELRCDPISGHTALYWYRQSLGQGLEFLIYFQGNSAPDKSGLPSDRFSAERTGGSVSTLTIQRTQQEDSAVYLCASSFTSSPETQYFGPGTRLLVL.

V and J are TRBV7-8 and TRBJ2-3; D not certain. The ends were cut back, 10 bases at V and 2 bases at J, with 4 bases in the middle. The length of the CDR3 is 10 residues. Germline V gene sequence: CDR1 SGHVS, CDR2 FQNEAQ. CDR3 nucleotide sequence: TGTGCCACCTCCACAGATACGCAGTATTTT. This gives the protein CATSTDTQYF.